The sequence of this TCR beta chain was determined in a study of OX40 agonist ivuxolimab in advanced cancers. Study details: The study enrolled dose-escalation patients with hepatocellular carcinoma, melanoma, renal cell or head and neck cancer.

Method: immunoSEQ multiplex PCR; TCRdb's copy keeps in-frame clones and lacks some. This table has more than 80,000 clones, about 89% appearing once. V lost 1 base and J lost 7, with 11 bases in between. Germline assignment: CDR1 MNHNS and CDR2 SASEGT. The CDR3 totals 14 residues. This material consisted of CD4+ or CD8+ T cells sorted from blood, taken in a trial of the OX40 agonist ivuxolimab. The chain uses TRBV6-1 and TRBJ2-1; tentatively, D is TRBD2 (7 bases). The sequence was obtained from an adult with an advanced solid tumor such as melanoma, head and neck, liver or kidney cancer. CDR3 sequence (DNA): TGTGCCAGCAGTGAAGGGGGGGGCTCGAATGAGCAGTTCTTC. As protein: CASSEGGGSNEQFF.